The 21 T cell receptor beta chains given below trace back to one sample, sequenced in a study of blood T cell repertoires in COVID-19. Clones were sequenced by immunoSEQ multiplex PCR, and TCRdb holds only the in-frame ones, with some missing. The sample contains around 200,000 clones, around nine tenths of which appear only once. Sequenced input: peripheral blood. The receptors were gathered from a woman aged 18-29 years who had recovered from COVID-19.

This clone was seen only a few times. The CDR3 nucleotides read TGTGCCAGCAGCGGCATAGCGGGAAGCTACGAGCAGTACTTC. Translated, it gives CASSGIAGSYEQYF. The chain links TRBV7-2 to TRBJ2-7; 8 bases are a match to TRBD2. In germline, CDR1 is SGHTA, CDR2 FQGNSA. V gave up 5 bases and J gave up 3 bases; unmatched junction bases: 6. The CDR3 is 14 residues long.

The V call is TRBV9, the J call TRBJ2-3; TRBD2 agrees at 9 bases. The CDR3 has 15 amino acids. Germline loops: CDR1 SGDLS, CDR2 YYNGEE. V trimming: 4 bases; J trimming: 3 bases; junction bases outside the gene matches: 6. CDR3 nucleotide sequence: TGTGCCAGCAGCCATAGCGGGAGTGTAACAGATACGCAGTATTTT. Translated: CASSHSGSVTDTQYF.

The chain combines TRBV19 with TRBJ2-3, with 11 bases lining up with TRBD2. V shed 3 bases and J 1 base; nucleotides not matched to a gene: 9. Germline CDR1 reads LNHDA; CDR2 reads SQIVND (reference sequence). This CDR3 is built from 18 residues. CDR3 residues: CASSMVASGRSGTDTQYF. The CDR3 DNA is TGTGCCAGTAGTATGGTCGCTAGCGGGAGGTCTGGCACAGATACGCAGTATTTT.

The chain recombines TRBV7-9 with TRBJ2-1; D is unclear. V dropped 1 base and J dropped 9 bases, with 10 bases sitting between them. Germline-derived CDR1 and CDR2 are SEHNR and FQNEAQ (reference sequence). This CDR3 region has 13 residues. In nucleotides, the CDR3 is TGTGCCAGCAGCTTAGTCGAGGTGGTTGAGCAGTTCTTC. This encodes CASSLVEVVEQFF.

The CDR3, as DNA: TGCAGCGTTGAAGTTTATGGGGACTCTCTGATCGAGCAGTACTTC. Encoded protein: CSVEVYGDSLIEQYF. The chain couples TRBV29-1 to TRBJ2-7, with D possibly TRBD2 on 6 matching bases. Looked up from germline, CDR1 is SQVTM and CDR2 is ANQGSEA. This CDR3 region has 15 residues. Trimming left V 1 base short and J 6 bases short, with 19 bases between.

The chain has TRBV11-3 and TRBJ2-4, with D perhaps TRBD1 (6 bases). From germline, CDR1 is SGHNT and CDR2 YENEEA. The V and J ends lost 2 bases and 6 bases respectively, with 8 bases between them. There are 13 residues in the CDR3. This chain's CDR3 is CASSLQGRNIQYF. CDR3 DNA: TGTGCCAGCAGCTTACAGGGGAGAAACATTCAGTACTTC.

CDR3 bases: TGTGCCAGCAGTGGACGGACTAGCGGGAGCTACAATGAGCAGTTCTTC. Amino acids: CASSGRTSGSYNEQFF. V gene TRBV25-1 combines with J gene TRBJ2-1; 13 bases line up with TRBD2. The J segment lost 3 bases and the V segment lost 4 bases, leaving 3 bases of the junction unmatched. The CDR3 loop spans 16 amino acids. Germline lookup yields CDR1 MGHDK and CDR2 SYGVNS. Based on the CDR3 plus reference TRBV25-1 and TRBJ2-1, the full variable domain is EADIYQTPRYLVIGTGKKITLECSQTMGHDKMYWYQQDPGMELHLIHYSYGVNSTEKGDLSSESTVSRIRTEHFPLTLESARPSHTSQYLCASSGRTSGSYNEQFFGPGTRLTVL.

This rearrangement joins TRBV2 to TRBJ1-3; the D is unclear. The germline V gene encodes CDR1 SNHLY and CDR2 FYNNEI. This CDR3 contains 13 residues. Trimming pared 4 bases from V and 3 bases from J, leaving 7 bases between. The CDR3 nucleotides are TGTGCCAGCAGTGGACAATATGGAAACACCATATATTTT. This codes for CASSGQYGNTIYF.

J is TRBJ2-3 and V is TRBV10-3; a weak D match, TRBD2 (6 bases). Trimming stripped 6 bases from V and 2 bases from J, with 18 bases between. CDR1 and CDR2 from the germline V gene are ENHRY and SYGVKD. The CDR3 runs to 16 residues. Written as DNA, the CDR3 is TGTGCCATCAGCGAGGCGGTGGAGGGCCCCACAGATACGCAGTATTTT. The encoded protein is CAISEAVEGPTDTQYF.

This rearrangement joins TRBV6-5 to TRBJ1-1, with D perhaps TRBD1 (6 bases). This CDR3 region has 16 residues. Germline loops: CDR1 MNHEY, CDR2 SVGAGI. V lost 1 base and J 1 base, leaving 13 bases between the germline ends. CDR3 nucleotides: TGTGCCAGCAGTTACTGGCGCCGGACAGCGAACACTGAAGCTTTCTTT. It codes for CASSYWRRTANTEAFF.

The chain has TRBV19 and TRBJ1-2, with 7 bases matching TRBD1. V shed 4 bases and J 1 base; nucleotides not matched to a gene: 12. This CDR3 region has 17 residues. In germline, CDR1 is LNHDA, CDR2 SQIVND (reference sequence). The CDR3 DNA is TGTGCCAGTAGTAATTTACAGGGGATGACCGGTAACTATGGCTACACCTTC. It codes for CASSNLQGMTGNYGYTF.

The genes are TRBV7-3 and TRBJ2-1, with 10 bases that match TRBD2. CDR1 is SGHTA and CDR2 is FQGTGA in the germline V gene. The trim removed 4 bases at V and 9 bases at J, leaving 3 bases unmatched. The CDR3 totals 13 residues. For the CDR3, the DNA is TGTGCCAGCAGCTCTAGCGGGAGCGCTGAGCAGTTCTTC. It encodes CASSSSGSAEQFF.

The V and J genes are TRBV19 and TRBJ1-2; D is ambiguous. This CDR3 is built from 16 residues. The V gene's germline CDR1 is LNHDA and CDR2 SQIVND (reference sequence). The V end lost 6 bases, the J end lost 0 bases, and 17 bases lay between the germline ends. The CDR3 loop is CASRDPGFGANYGYTF. CDR3 bases: TGTGCCAGTAGGGACCCCGGATTCGGGGCTAACTATGGCTACACCTTC.

The count of this clone is one. The genes are TRBV7-6 and TRBJ2-1; tentative D call: TRBD1 (6 bases). The CDR3 has 18 residues. Germline CDR1 SGHVS, CDR2 FNYEAQ. Trimming stripped 2 bases from V and 7 bases from J, with 24 bases between. CDR3 sequence (DNA): TGTGCCAGCAGCTTAAGAGTTGTGGGAGAGGGGGTGGGGAATGAGCAGTTCTTC. This codes for CASSLRVVGEGVGNEQFF.

V and J are TRBV12-5 and TRBJ1-5, with a tentative D call TRBD1 (6 bases). Germline V gives CDR1 LGHNT, CDR2 FRNRAP. This CDR3 spans 16 amino acids. The V end was cut by 3 bases, the J end by 3 bases, with 15 bases between. In DNA form, the CDR3 reads TGTGCTAGTGGTTTTAACACAGGGAGGGACAATCAGCCCCAGCATTTT. Encoded protein: CASGFNTGRDNQPQHF.

V is TRBV6-5 and J is TRBJ2-7; possibly TRBD1 for D (5 bases). The CDR3 is 15 residues long. Germline loops: CDR1 MNHEY, CDR2 SVGAGI. V gave up 0 bases and J gave up 3 bases, with 12 bases separating them. CDR3 nucleotide sequence: TGTGCCAGCAGTTACTCTCTCAGGGCGGACTACGAGCAGTACTTC. This sequence encodes CASSYSLRADYEQYF.

The chain is built from TRBV19 and TRBJ2-1; D possibly corresponds to TRBD2 (5 bases). The CDR3 runs to 15 residues. Germline values: CDR1 LNHDA, CDR2 SQIVND (reference sequence). The V gene lost 6 bases and the J gene lost 7 bases, with 19 bases spanning the gap. The CDR3 reads CASSPPPGGGNEQFF. The CDR3 nucleotides read TGTGCCAGTAGCCCCCCTCCCGGCGGCGGGAATGAGCAGTTCTTC.

The V gene is TRBV10-1, the J gene TRBJ1-6; no clear D gene. This CDR3 comprises 13 residues. The germline gives CDR1 WNHNN, CDR2 SYGVQD (reference sequence). Trimming pared 6 bases from V and 8 bases from J, leaving 11 bases between. Here the CDR3 reads CASSVTQDSPLHF. The DNA of the CDR3 is TGCGCCAGCAGCGTAACACAAGATTCACCCCTCCACTTT.

Only one count was recorded for this clone. V and J are TRBV9 and TRBJ1-4; D uncertain. Per the germline V gene, CDR1 is SGDLS and CDR2 is YYNGEE. V was pared by 3 bases and J by 4 bases, with 16 bases between. The CDR3 runs to 16 residues. The CDR3 spells CASSAGSARLNEKLFF. CDR3 DNA sequence: TGTGCCAGCAGCGCCGGGTCCGCGCGCCTTAATGAAAAACTGTTTTTT.

In nucleotides, the CDR3 is TGTGCCACCAGTGCCAGTGACGGGGAGCTGTTTTTT. Amino acid sequence: CATSASDGELFF. The chain has TRBV24-1 and TRBJ2-2; D is uncertain. There are 12 residues in the CDR3. V gave up 5 bases and J gave up 7 bases, with 7 bases separating them. The germline gives CDR1 KGHDR, CDR2 SFDVKD.

The chain couples TRBV9 to TRBJ1-1; 10 bases agree with TRBD1. Germline lookup yields CDR1 SGDLS and CDR2 YYNGEE. V shed 0 bases and J 3 bases; nucleotides not matched to a gene: 2. CDR3 length: 15 amino acids. For the CDR3, the DNA is TGTGCCAGCAGCGTAGGGACAGGGGGGTACACTGAAGCTTTCTTT. Its translation is CASSVGTGGYTEAFF.